A single T cell receptor beta chain is shown here with its context. Its antigen target is currently unknown. No much larger clone is present one base from it, and per-base qualities are unavailable. This sample stems from a study of blood T cells in healthy people across ages (dated by TCRdb to the mid-2010s). With respect to the entire study: Template switching captured roughly one uniquely barcoded TCR beta cDNA molecule per two T cells in model experiments. The study measured age-related changes in TCR beta repertoire diversity using deep sequencing normalized with unique cDNA molecular identifiers. The donors were split into four age groups: young (average roughly 15 years), middle-aged (nearly 40), aged (roughly 60) and long-lived (82). To avoid experimental bias, donors of different ages were randomly spread across the sequencing lanes. For two donors (one aged 18 to 29 and one aged 80 or older), the study analyzed two additional independent replicas of 1 million unique cDNA reads from the same blood draw. The paper as a whole reports these results and caveats: Observed TCR beta diversity per million T cells fell roughly linearly with age, and a significant reduction was already apparent by age approximately 41. Conclusive comparison of naive and antigen-experienced compartments was prevented by the profiling of bulk unsorted PBMCs. A strong correlation was found between observed TCR beta diversity and the percentage of naive T cells measured by flow cytometry. Total diversity estimates from one million sequenced T cells were considered lower bounds and underestimates. Because the CMV infection status of the donors was unknown, age-related changes in expanded clonotypes may potentially have been confounded. The long-lived group showed more naive CD4+ T cells, fewer expanded clones and increased TCR diversity than the aged group, suggesting age selection.

Library method: 5' RACE. Sequencer: Illumina HiSeq 2500. A second about 6 to 11 cycle PCR used a sample-barcoded 5' primer and a J-beta primer mix. A unique molecular identifier was introduced onto each TCR beta cDNA molecule by a template-switch 5' adaptor carrying 12 random nucleotides. At least 3 million CDR3-containing paired-end reads were obtained from each sample. First-strand cDNA was synthesized from all RNA with the Mint cDNA synthesis kit, primed by a TRBC-specific oligonucleotide. All cDNA was treated with uracil-DNA glycosylase and then went through a first 18-cycle PCR with the universal primers M1SS and BC2_uni_R. The published analysis was carried out like this. Each sample was normalized by randomly selecting 1 million high-quality reads, each carrying a distinct molecular identifier. Reads sharing molecular identifiers were discarded rather than binned into consensus sequences. MiTCR, with a Q25 quality threshold and the strictest error-elimination algorithm, was used for CDR3 identification, clonotype clustering and error correction. A nonparametric unseen species model with Euler transformation was used to estimate a lower bound on total TCR beta diversity. TCRdb cleaned the public reads at Q25 with fastp, built clones with MiXCR and kept in-frame beta chains. Identical CDR3 proteins give one entry, which carries the most common genes and DNA. TCRdb, rather than the study authors, made the V and J calls. The sample table shows 1.5 million to 2 million distinct CDR3 sequences, and about 50% are seen once. The top ten constitute approximately 2.1% of the sample.

The 39 donors, aged roughly 6 to 90 years, were systemically healthy Caucasian individuals from Russia. Each donor gave 8 to 10 milliliters of peripheral blood, collected into EDTA-treated Vacutainer tubes. PBMCs were isolated by Ficoll-Paque density-gradient centrifugation, with at least 6 million obtained per sample. Trizol reagent was used to extract total RNA from the PBMCs, yielding at least 6 micrograms per sample. For every donor, flow cytometry on a PBMC aliquot measured the percentage of naive CD45RAhigh/CD27high T cells. Ends trimmed: V by 7 bases, J by 11 bases; bases unmatched to a gene: 14. CDR1 SGHAT and CDR2 FQNNGV were looked up in the germline V gene. The cysteine opens and the phenylalanine closes a CDR3 of 14 amino acids. The CDR3 DNA has 42 bases and is translated from base 1.

What was sequenced was blood. The chain is encoded by TRBV11-2 joined to TRBJ2-5, and 9 junction bases match TRBD2. This receptor was identified in a middle-aged woman in good health. CDR3 region: CASKALAGVYEQYF. The sequence in DNA is TGTGCCAGCAAAGCTTTAGCGGGAGTCTATGAGCAGTACTTC.